These 16 T cell receptor beta chains originate from one sample sequenced in a study of blood T cell repertoires in COVID-19. The table came from immunoSEQ multiplex PCR; TCRdb's copy has only in-frame clones and leaves some out. Of over 200,000 clones in the sample, 70% to 90% were seen once. The sequencing sample was made of peripheral blood. These receptors all stem from a woman aged 65 to 85 with active or convalescent COVID-19.

The chain is built from TRBV28 and TRBJ2-5, with a possible D match to TRBD1 (8 bases). This CDR3 region has 16 residues. V lost 6 bases to trimming and J lost 6 bases, with 23 bases between them. Germline CDR1 MDHEN, CDR2 SYDVKM. CDR3 sequence reads: CASSSGGQVAKKTQYF. CDR3 nucleotide sequence: TGTGCCAGCAGCTCGGGGGGACAGGTGGCTAAAAAGACCCAGTACTTC.

On this clone: At one end, the junction sequence differs from germline, possibly due to a read error. The gene calls are TRBV7-7 and TRBJ1-5; 7 positions agree with TRBD1. The CDR3 runs 13 residues. Germline CDR1 SSHAT, CDR2 FNYEAQ (reference sequence). In nucleotides, the CDR3 is TGTGCTAGCAGCCAGGGGGTGGATCAGCCCCAGCATTTT. Encoded protein: CASSQGVDQPQHF. Full variable domain (remainder filled in from reference TRBV7-7 and TRBJ1-5): GAGVSQSPRYKVTKRGQDVTLRCDPISSHATLYWYQQALGQGPEFLTYFNYEAQPDKSGLPSDRFSAERPEGSISTLTIQRTEQRDSAMYRCASSQGVDQPQHFGDGTRLSIL.

CDR3 loop: CASSVAIPGEISEAFF. CDR3 sequence (DNA): TGTGCCAGCAGCGTTGCTATTCCAGGGGAAATCTCCGAAGCTTTCTTT. This sequence joins TRBV9 and TRBJ1-1, with a weak D call TRBD1 (6 bases). Germline CDR1 and CDR2: SGDLS and YYNGEE. This CDR3 has 16 residues. Trimming shortened V by 2 bases and J by 8 bases, and 22 bases separated the two germline ends.

This rearrangement joins TRBV3-1 (or the pseudogene TRBV3-2) to TRBJ2-2, with D hard to call. Trimming removed 1 base at V and 5 bases at J, with 8 bases between. The CDR3 is 14 residues long. Germline V gene data show CDR1 as LGHDT and CDR2 as YNNKEL (reference sequence). The CDR3 spells CASSQVGFTGELFF. DNA for the CDR3: TGTGCCAGCAGCCAAGTCGGGTTTACCGGGGAGCTGTTTTTT.

The rearrangement links TRBV7-9 to TRBJ1-1; a possible D gene is TRBD1 (5 bases). Germline CDR1 SEHNR, CDR2 FQNEAQ (reference sequence). The ends were cut back, 4 bases at V and 1 base at J, with 13 bases in the middle. There are 15 residues in the CDR3. The CDR3 protein is CASSSRNQGNTEAFF. The CDR3 DNA is TGTGCCAGCAGCTCTCGGAACCAGGGGAACACTGAAGCTTTCTTT.

The chain carries TRBV2 and TRBJ2-3, with D tentatively TRBD1 (5 bases). The CDR3 contains 16 residues. Trimming removed 4 bases from V and 2 bases from J, with 16 bases in between. Germline CDR1 and CDR2: SNHLY and FYNNEI. In DNA form, the CDR3 reads TGTGCCAGCAGTGTATCCCCCACAGGAAACACAGATACGCAGTATTTT. It translates to CASSVSPTGNTDTQYF. Full variable domain (missing parts from reference TRBV2 and TRBJ2-3): EPEVTQTPSHQVTQMGQEVILRCVPISNHLYFYWYRQILGQKVEFLVSFYNNEISEKSEIFDDQFSVERPDGSNFTLKIRSTKLEDSAMYFCASSVSPTGNTDTQYFGPGTRLTVL.

This clone has just one count. The V call is TRBV19, the J call TRBJ1-5, with 8 bases fitting TRBD1. This CDR3 has 13 residues. Germline loops: CDR1 LNHDA, CDR2 SQIVND (reference sequence). J lost 6 bases, V lost 5 bases, and 3 bases had no gene match. CDR3 sequence (DNA): TGTGCCAGTAGTCAGGGGGCGGTTCAGCCCCAGCATTTT. It yields the protein CASSQGAVQPQHF.

CDR3 loop: CASSEPAKEKLFF. CDR3 DNA: TGTGCCAGCAGTGAACCAGCGAAAGAAAAACTGTTTTTT. This sequence joins TRBV25-1 and TRBJ1-4, with D uncertain. From germline, CDR1 is MGHDK and CDR2 SYGVNS. V shed 2 bases and J shed 8 bases, with 9 bases lying between them. The CDR3 is 13 amino acids.

The chain joins TRBV4-3 to TRBJ2-2, with D possibly being TRBD2 (6 bases). The ends were cut back, 1 base at V and 6 bases at J, with 12 bases in the middle. CDR3 size: 15 residues. CDR1 is LGHNA and CDR2 is YSLEER in the germline V gene. Here the CDR3 DNA reads TGCGCCAGCAGCCAAGGGCTAGCGACGCCCGGGGAGCTGTTTTTT. Protein: CASSQGLATPGELFF.

This clone was recorded only once. The J gene is TRBJ1-1, the V gene TRBV10-3; possible D gene TRBD1, 6 bases. Trimming took 0 bases from V and 5 from J, leaving 10 bases between them. The V gene's germline CDR1 is ENHRY and CDR2 SYGVKD. This CDR3 is 14 amino acids long. The CDR3 here is CAISESNRETEAFF. CDR3 nucleotides: TGTGCCATCAGTGAGTCGAACAGGGAAACTGAAGCTTTCTTT.

This clone was detected once. V usage is TRBV3-1 (or the pseudogene TRBV3-2) and J usage is TRBJ2-2; possibly TRBD1 for D (6 bases). The CDR3 contains 14 residues. Germline assignment: CDR1 LGHDT and CDR2 YNNKEL (reference sequence). Deletions cut 2 bases from V and 6 bases from J, with 10 bases between. CDR3 sequence: CASSQLGAAGELFF. The CDR3, as DNA: TGTGCCAGCAGCCAACTGGGGGCGGCCGGGGAGCTGTTTTTT.

This chain joins TRBV27 and TRBJ1-4; TRBD1 might be the D (6 bases). The V end was cut by 5 bases, the J end by 8 bases, with 15 bases between. The CDR3 length is 14 residues. Per germline, CDR1 MNHEY and CDR2 SMNVEV (reference sequence). The CDR3 sequence: CASSDSGGGEKLFF. CDR3 DNA sequence: TGTGCCAGCAGTGACTCTGGGGGCGGGGAAAAACTGTTTTTT.

A few counts support this clone. The chain employs TRBV6-5 and TRBJ1-2; TRBD1 matches 7 bases. V gave up 6 bases and J gave up 4 bases; unmatched junction bases: 5. This CDR3 is 13 amino acids long. Germline CDR1 and CDR2: MNHEY and SVGAGI. CDR3 sequence: CASSKGGIYGYTF. CDR3 in DNA: TGTGCCAGCAGCAAAGGGGGCATCTATGGCTACACCTTC.

This chain joins TRBV6-2 or TRBV6-3 and TRBJ2-7, with D perhaps matching TRBD1 (6 bases). Germline loops: CDR1 MNHEY, CDR2 SVGEGT. The CDR3 is 16 residues long. Trimming removed 6 bases from V and 6 bases from J, with 24 bases in between. CDR3 region: CASSPLGTTASFEQYF. The CDR3 nucleotides read TGTGCCAGCAGCCCCCTCGGGACAACGGCCAGCTTCGAGCAGTACTTC.

The chain has TRBV4-1 and TRBJ2-7, with TRBD2 matching 14 bases. Germline assignment: CDR1 MGHRA and CDR2 YSYEKL. After removal of 1 base from V and 6 bases from J, the junction contained 11 bases not matched to a gene. There are 18 residues in the CDR3. In DNA, the CDR3 is TGCGCCAGCAGCCAAGGTCTTGCGGGACTAGCGGGAGAGGTCGAGCAGTACTTC. Its translation is CASSQGLAGLAGEVEQYF.

A few counts support this clone. The chain uses TRBV19 and TRBJ2-1, with D maybe TRBD2 (6 bases). V was trimmed by 6 bases and J by 1 base, leaving 13 bases between them. The CDR3 covers 15 residues. CDR1 and CDR2 from the germline V gene are LNHDA and SQIVND (reference sequence). The CDR3 bases are TGTGCCAGTAGCGGACTGGGGGGATCCTACAATGAGCAGTTCTTC. Its translation: CASSGLGGSYNEQFF.